Listed here are 30 T cell receptor beta chains from one sample, sequenced in a study of cytomegalovirus exposure and HLA in healthy donors. PCR used 60 Vbeta primers and 13 Jbeta primers. The table came from immunoSEQ multiplex PCR; TCRdb's copy has only in-frame clones and leaves some out. The repertoire holds about 110,000 clones, with about three quarters as singletons. Sequenced: PBMCs. These receptors were collected from a woman aged 45-59 years in good health and CMV-seropositive.

This clone was seen a handful of times. The rearrangement joins TRBV6-5 to TRBJ1-5; D uncertain. Germline V CDR1 and CDR2: MNHEY, SVGAGI. Trimming shortened V by 10 bases and J by 3 bases, and 10 bases separated the two germline ends. This CDR3 is built from 12 residues. CDR3 protein: CATGEYNQPQHF. CDR3 sequence (DNA): TGTGCCACCGGGGAGTACAATCAGCCCCAGCATTTT.

The chain recombines TRBV19 with TRBJ1-1; 7 bases agree with TRBD1. The V gene end was trimmed by 10 bases and the J gene end by 0 bases; junction bases not matched to a gene: 14. Germline V lookup: CDR1 LNHDA, CDR2 SQIVND (reference sequence). The CDR3 runs 16 residues. The CDR3 loop reads CATPDRPPRMNTEAFF. Here the CDR3 DNA reads TGTGCCACCCCGGACAGGCCACCCCGAATGAACACTGAAGCTTTCTTT.

This clone was detected only a few times. The chain links TRBV5-6 to TRBJ1-6; D possibly corresponds to TRBD1 (5 bases). Looked up from germline, CDR1 is SGHDT and CDR2 is YYEEEE. The CDR3 is made up of 15 amino acids. Trimming removed 4 bases at V and 6 bases at J, with 14 bases between. The CDR3 sequence: CASSARGRGNSPLHF. The CDR3 coding sequence is TGTGCCAGCAGCGCCCGCGGGAGGGGTAATTCACCCCTCCACTTT.

The chain uses TRBV30 and TRBJ1-2; 8 bases match TRBD1. J lost 1 base, V lost 0 bases, and 16 bases had no gene match. Germline CDR1 and CDR2: GTSNPN and SVGIG (reference sequence). This CDR3 has 19 residues. CDR3 DNA: TGTGCCTGGAGTGTACTTCGGGTCTCGGACAGGGCCTATAACTATGGCTACACCTTC. This encodes CAWSVLRVSDRAYNYGYTF.

In nucleotides, the CDR3 is TGCGCCAGCAGCTTGGTTGGGACTAGCGGGATGGAGACCCAGTACTTC. Translation: CASSLVGTSGMETQYF. V and J are TRBV5-1 and TRBJ2-5, with 13 bases aligning to TRBD2. The CDR3 contains 16 residues. V was pared by 0 bases and J by 5 bases, with 4 bases of the junction left unmatched. Germline V CDR1 and CDR2: SGHRS, YFSETQ. The whole variable domain, filled in from reference TRBV5-1 and TRBJ2-5, reads KAGVTQTPRYLIKTRGQQVTLSCSPISGHRSVSWYQQTPGQGLQFLFEYFSETQRNKGNFPGRFSGRQFSNSRSEMNVSTLELGDSALYLCASSLVGTSGMETQYFGPGTRLLVL.

The gene calls are TRBV18 and TRBJ1-1; 9 bases line up with TRBD1. The length of the CDR3 is 16 residues. V lost 2 bases and J lost 0; bases outside the gene matches: 4. Germline V lookup: CDR1 KGHSH, CDR2 LQKENI. CDR3 sequence: CASSPDRGALNTEAFF. CDR3 in DNA: TGTGCCAGCTCACCAGACAGGGGGGCCTTGAACACTGAAGCTTTCTTT.

V is TRBV5-1 and J is TRBJ1-3, with D possibly TRBD1 on 5 matching bases. Trimming removed 2 bases at V and 0 bases at J, with 15 bases between. CDR1 and CDR2 from the germline V gene are SGHRS and YFSETQ. The CDR3 contains 17 residues. The CDR3 is CASSFLPQGSSGNTIYF. The DNA of the CDR3 is TGCGCCAGCAGCTTTTTGCCCCAGGGCAGCTCTGGAAACACCATATATTTT.

V is TRBV7-6 and J is TRBJ1-4; D might be TRBD1 (5 bases). Trimming removed 4 bases at V and 0 bases at J, with 15 bases between. The CDR3 loop spans 17 amino acids. Germline CDR1 and CDR2: SGHVS and FNYEAQ. The CDR3 sequence is CASSSGLRDSTNEKLFF. CDR3 bases: TGTGCCAGCAGCTCCGGACTGCGGGACTCAACTAATGAAAAACTGTTTTTT.

CDR3 in DNA: TGTGCCAGCAGTGCCAAGACAGGCATGGGTGGCTACACCTTC. Amino acids: CASSAKTGMGGYTF. This chain uses TRBV2 with TRBJ1-2; a weak D match, TRBD1 (6 bases). From germline, CDR1 is SNHLY and CDR2 FYNNEI. The length of the CDR3 is 14 residues. Trimming left V 4 bases short and J 7 bases short, with 16 bases between. The variable domain in full, completed from reference TRBV2 and TRBJ1-2, reads EPEVTQTPSHQVTQMGQEVILRCVPISNHLYFYWYRQILGQKVEFLVSFYNNEISEKSEIFDDQFSVERPDGSNFTLKIRSTKLEDSAMYFCASSAKTGMGGYTFGSGTRLTVV.

The chain has TRBV9 and TRBJ1-2; no reliable D call. V was clipped by 3 bases and J by 3 bases, with 12 bases between them. Germline V lookup: CDR1 SGDLS, CDR2 YYNGEE. This CDR3 contains 14 residues. The CDR3 sequence: CASSENSLHYGYTF. CDR3 in DNA: TGTGCCAGCAGCGAAAACAGCCTTCACTATGGCTACACCTTC.

The chain combines TRBV30 with TRBJ1-2; D remains unclear. V lost 0 bases to trimming and J lost 4 bases, with 15 bases between them. Germline assignment: CDR1 GTSNPN and CDR2 SVGIG (reference sequence). The CDR3 contains 15 residues. As DNA, the CDR3 is TGTGCCTGGAGTGTACACAGCTCCCCCAGCTATGGCTACACCTTC. As protein: CAWSVHSSPSYGYTF.

The chain links TRBV2 to TRBJ2-4; the D gene is possibly TRBD1 (5 bases). Looked up from germline, CDR1 is SNHLY and CDR2 is FYNNEI. The CDR3 loop spans 14 amino acids. The V end was cut by 6 bases, the J end by 0 bases, with 9 bases between. The chain's CDR3 is CASRGAVAKNIQYF. The CDR3 DNA reads TGTGCCAGCAGAGGGGCGGTAGCCAAAAACATTCAGTACTTC.

This clone was found a few times. This sequence joins TRBV7-2 and TRBJ2-2, with 8 bases that match TRBD1. CDR3 length equals 13 residues. Germline CDR1 and CDR2: SGHTA and FQGNSA. Unmatched junction bases numbered 4, after V lost 5 bases and J lost 8 bases. The CDR3 DNA follows: TGTGCCAGCAGCGGACAGGGTGCTGGGGAGCTGTTTTTT. Translation gives CASSGQGAGELFF.

V usage is TRBV7-2 and J usage is TRBJ2-1, with D perhaps TRBD1 (5 bases). The CDR3 covers 13 residues. Germline V lookup: CDR1 SGHTA, CDR2 FQGNSA. Trimming removed 5 bases from V and 9 bases from J, with 14 bases in between. As DNA, the CDR3 is TGTGCCAGCAGCCTACGACAGTCACCTGAGCAGTTCTTC. As protein: CASSLRQSPEQFF.

V gene TRBV6-5 combines with J gene TRBJ2-5; maybe TRBD1 (6 bases). Near its end, the DNA agrees better with TRBJ2-7, so the J call may be wrong. Germline V gives CDR1 MNHEY, CDR2 SVGAGI. There are 14 residues in the CDR3. The CDR3 is CASSTTGSSYEQYF. Written as DNA, the CDR3 is TGTGCCAGCAGTACCACAGGGAGCTCCTACGAGCAGTACTTC.

The rearrangement uses TRBV29-1 and TRBJ2-5; unclear D gene. The CDR3 totals 14 residues. Germline CDR1 reads SQVTM; CDR2 reads ANQGSEA. V was cut by 0 bases and J by 4 bases, with 12 bases left in between. The CDR3 reads CSVEDEVRIETQYF. The CDR3 bases are TGCAGCGTTGAAGATGAGGTGCGGATAGAGACCCAGTACTTC.

The rearrangement links TRBV5-5 to TRBJ2-1; tentative D call: TRBD2 (5 bases). Germline V gene data show CDR1 as SGHKS and CDR2 as YYEKEE (reference sequence). Trimming left V 0 bases short and J 7 bases short, with 17 bases between. The CDR3 length is 16 residues. The CDR3, as DNA: TGTGCCAGCAGCTTGGCCACGCACCCAGCGGATAATGAGCAGTTCTTC. Its protein product is CASSLATHPADNEQFF.

The V and J genes are TRBV6-5 and TRBJ2-7, with 7 bases that match TRBD2. J lost 0 bases, V lost 6 bases, and 8 bases had no gene match. CDR3 size: 15 residues. The germline V gene has CDR1 MNHEY and CDR2 SVGAGI. The CDR3 DNA reads TGTGCCAGCAGGGTGGGGGGGAGTAGCTCCTACGAGCAGTACTTC. It yields the protein CASRVGGSSSYEQYF.

This rearrangement joins TRBV7-9 to TRBJ1-2; 7 bases are a match to TRBD1. Trimming at V came to 1 base and at J to 3 bases, leaving 5 bases not matched to a gene. CDR3 size: 15 residues. Germline V gene data show CDR1 as SEHNR and CDR2 as FQNEAQ (reference sequence). CDR3 nucleotide sequence: TGTGCCAGCAGCTTAGGAGGGACAGTAGACTATGGCTACACCTTC. Translated: CASSLGGTVDYGYTF. Using reference TRBV7-9 and TRBJ1-2 for the parts outside the CDR3, the full variable domain is DTGVSQNPRHKITKRGQNVTFRCDPISEHNRLYWYRQTLGQGPEFLTYFQNEAQLEKSRLLSDRFSAERPKGSFSTLEIQRTEQGDSAMYLCASSLGGTVDYGYTFGSGTRLTVV.

The V gene is TRBV6-5, the J gene TRBJ2-5; no definite D call. CDR1 MNHEY and CDR2 SVGAGI come from the germline V gene. The CDR3 is 12 residues long. V gave up 6 bases and J gave up 4 bases, with 9 bases separating them. CDR3 sequence: CASRNPGETQYF. The CDR3 DNA reads as TGTGCCAGCAGAAACCCGGGAGAGACCCAGTACTTC.

The chain has TRBV2 and TRBJ2-3; 13 bases are a match to TRBD2. Germline-derived CDR1 and CDR2 are SNHLY and FYNNEI. This CDR3 is built from 16 residues. The junction had 7 bases not matched to a gene; V was cut back by 6 bases and J by 4 bases. Written as DNA, the CDR3 is TGTGCCAGCAGAGGGGTACTAGCGGGGGGGCCAGATACGCAGTATTTT. Translating gives CASRGVLAGGPDTQYF.

This chain joins TRBV19 and TRBJ1-2; D is uncertain. V was clipped by 5 bases and J by 4 bases, with 8 bases between them. CDR3 length equals 12 residues. CDR1 is LNHDA, CDR2 SQIVND, per germline (reference sequence). The CDR3 bases are TGTGCCAGTAGTTTGCGGAGCTATGGCTACACCTTC. Protein sequence: CASSLRSYGYTF.

The CDR3 coding sequence is TGTGCCAGCACCCAATCGGGACAGATCTATGGCTACACCTTC. Its protein product is CASTQSGQIYGYTF. This chain links TRBV6-5 with TRBJ1-2; 7 bases are shared with TRBD1. The ends lost 7 bases at V and 4 bases at J; junction bases unmatched: 9. The CDR3 is made up of 14 amino acids. The V gene's germline CDR1 is MNHEY and CDR2 SVGAGI.

This chain links TRBV25-1 with TRBJ1-6; 8 bases are a match to TRBD1. This CDR3 region has 13 residues. Trimming cost V 10 bases and J 9 bases; bases outside gene matches: 8. CDR1 and CDR2 (germline): MGHDK, SYGVNS. The CDR3 spells CATTQGVGSPLHF. CDR3 bases: TGTGCCACGACACAGGGGGTTGGTTCACCCCTCCACTTT.

The chain uses TRBV5-1 and TRBJ1-4, with a tentative D call TRBD1 (6 bases). The germline gives CDR1 SGHRS, CDR2 YFSETQ. There are 14 residues in the CDR3. Trimming took 8 bases from V and 5 from J, leaving 16 bases between them. The CDR3 sequence: CASSTGTRNEKLFF. The CDR3 nucleotides read TGCGCCAGTTCTACCGGGACAAGAAATGAAAAACTGTTTTTT. The full variable domain, in which reference TRBV5-1 and TRBJ1-4 provide the parts outside the CDR3, is KAGVTQTPRYLIKTRGQQVTLSCSPISGHRSVSWYQQTPGQGLQFLFEYFSETQRNKGNFPGRFSGRQFSNSRSEMNVSTLELGDSALYLCASSTGTRNEKLFFGSGTQLSVL.

CDR3 bases: TGTGCCAGCAGCGTAGTCGGTGGGGGCAGGGCGTCCGGGGCCAACGTCCTGACTTTC. The encoded protein is CASSVVGGGRASGANVLTF. The chain joins TRBV9 to TRBJ2-6; D might be TRBD1 (6 bases). V was pared by 0 bases and J by 4 bases, with 20 bases between. There are 19 residues in the CDR3. Germline CDR1 SGDLS, CDR2 YYNGEE.

The chain uses TRBV18 and TRBJ1-1; D may be TRBD1 (5 bases). This CDR3 has 17 residues. Germline V lookup: CDR1 KGHSH, CDR2 LQKENI. Trimming stripped 4 bases from V and 3 bases from J, with 21 bases between. The DNA of the CDR3 is TGTGCCAGCTCACGGGCGAAAGGGGTCCCAGTATACACTGAAGCTTTCTTT. Protein product: CASSRAKGVPVYTEAFF.

Concerning this clone: Other nucleotide sequences in the sample specify the same CDR3. The CDR3 region is CASSLEGGGFTEAFF. CDR3 DNA sequence: TGTGCCAGCAGCTTAGAAGGAGGGGGCTTCACTGAAGCTTTCTTT. The chain links TRBV7-2 to TRBJ1-1, with 7 bases fitting TRBD1. Losses at the gene ends were 1 base for V and 4 bases for J; bases not matched to a gene: 6. This CDR3 is 15 amino acids long. CDR1 is SGHTA, CDR2 FQGNSA, per germline.

The chain employs TRBV5-1 and TRBJ2-3; D remains ambiguous. CDR1 SGHRS and CDR2 YFSETQ come from the germline V gene. The CDR3 extends over 12 amino acids. V shed 2 bases and J shed 2 bases, with 3 bases lying between them. The CDR3 coding sequence is TGCGCCAGCAGCTTTAACACAGATACGCAGTATTTT. Translating gives CASSFNTDTQYF.

V gene TRBV14 combines with J gene TRBJ1-2, with 7 bases matching TRBD1. The CDR3 extends over 16 amino acids. Germline V CDR1 and CDR2: SGHDN, FVKESK. Trimming removed 4 bases from V and 1 base from J; junction bases left unmatched: 9. The CDR3 DNA is TGTGCCAGCAGCCTTCAGGACAGGAAGAATAACTATGGCTACACCTTC. Protein: CASSLQDRKNNYGYTF.